The TCR beta chain under discussion was sequenced for a study of quantifying T cell responses using KT2 cells listed by TCRdb under 2017. At the level of the whole study: RNA was DNase-treated and reverse transcribed with TCR alpha and beta constant-region primers, mostly using SuperScript III. Under optimum conditions, the efficiency of the T4 ligation step was estimated to be more than 10%. To prevent over-amplification, PCR2 was performed as a SYBR Green qPCR and halted at a predetermined fluorescence threshold.

Here is what the overall study found, with its caveats: Saturation in the detection of KT2 sequences was observed at very high KT2 spike-in numbers. Counts of KT2 alpha and beta sequences scaled linearly with input KT2 cell number over several orders of magnitude. KT2 sequences were detected down to the lowest spike-in tested, which was about one KT2 cell per 100,000 PBMC. The study did not include a side-by-side comparison of this pipeline with other TCR sequencing techniques.

The germline V gene specifies SQVTM as CDR1 and ANQGSEA as CDR2. The junction carries 11 bases between V and J, which are trimmed by 5 bases and 1 base respectively. Spanning cysteine to phenylalanine, the CDR3 consists of 13 amino acids. Solely the CDR3 DNA is kept, with 39 bases framed from the first base. Known numbers of KT2, a T cell clone whose TCR had been sequenced previously, were spiked into unfractionated PBMC to test the sensitivity and accuracy of the pipeline. A range of KT2-to-PBMC ratios was generated by mixing KT2 cells with a fixed number of PBMC. Receptor amplification or capture employed UMI-ligation and nested PCR. T4 RNA ligase 1 was used to ligate a single-stranded oligonucleotide containing the Illumina SP2 sequence and a UMI to the 3' end of the cDNA. PCR1 ran three to five cycles (98°C 15 s, 69°C 30 s, 72°C 40 s); the beta primer was an equimolar mix of RC1.1 and RC1.2 covering TRBC1 and TRBC2. Starting at PCR2, the TCR alpha and beta chains were handled separately, and sample indices and Illumina adaptors were added. Placed after an 8-base spacer, the UMI was made up of 12 random nucleotides arranged as two hexamers with a spacer between them. Libraries were sequenced on an Illumina MiSeq using v2 2x251 paired-end chemistry, with eleven to twelve samples typically included per run. To boost diversity, each sequencing library was supplemented with PhiX DNA at about 4.5-7%. Regarding the original processing steps: Raw reads were converted to FASTQ with bcl2fastq and were demultiplexed by dual indices with Demultiplexor. V and J genes were assigned by Decombinator through tag matching that permitted a single base-pair mismatch. UMIs were used by Collapsinator to correct both sequencing errors and frequency errors caused by PCR heterogeneity. CDR3Translator converted Decombinator identifiers to nucleotide sequence, translated to amino acids, and extracted CDR3 using C- and N-terminal motifs. A cluster of KT2 sequences that shared one unique molecular identifier was counted as a single distinct KT2 TCR. TCRdb reanalyzed the raw reads on its own, using fastp at Q25 for trimming and MiXCR for clone calling, and kept in-frame beta chains. Identical CDR3 proteins give one entry, which carries the most common genes and DNA. Here the V and J calls rest on TCRdb's processing, not on the authors' analysis. The sample has 45,000 to 65,000 distinct CDR3 sequences on record, 10% to 15% of them singletons. Together, the top ten hold around 9.9% of the sample.

This clonotype showed up many times. What this receptor recognizes is not known. Within one base of it there is no much larger clone, and no base qualities were kept. This TCR came from a human donor. Sequencing was done on a sample of PBMCs spiked with cells of the T cell clone KT2. Rearrangement joined TRBV29-1 to TRBJ1-1; the D gene cannot be resolved reliably. CDR3 protein: CSVSRHPNTEAFF. The DNA reads as follows: TGCAGCGTTAGTCGTCACCCGAACACTGAAGCTTTCTTT.